One and the same sample provided the 13 T cell receptor beta chains below, sequenced in a study of cytomegalovirus exposure and HLA in healthy donors. The primer mix had 60 Vbeta and 13 Jbeta primers. The method was immunoSEQ multiplex PCR; TCRdb's version includes in-frame clones alone and lacks a portion of them. The sample lists 65,000 to 95,000 clones, approximately 79% occurring once. The sample taken for sequencing was PBMCs. Receptors were obtained from a human donor in good health.

This chain connects TRBV7-2 to TRBJ1-1; 8 nucleotides align to TRBD1. The germline V gene encodes CDR1 SGHTA and CDR2 FQGNSA. This CDR3 comprises 15 residues. J lost 4 bases, V lost 2 bases, and 6 bases had no gene match. DNA for the CDR3: TGTGCCAGCAGCTTATTGGACAGGGTGGCCACTGAAGCTTTCTTT. It encodes CASSLLDRVATEAFF.

V usage is TRBV7-9 and J usage is TRBJ2-1, with 7 bases that match TRBD1. The germline CDR1 and CDR2 sequences are SEHNR and FQNEAQ (reference sequence). This CDR3 contains 15 residues. The trim removed 5 bases at V and 2 bases at J, leaving 6 bases unmatched. The CDR3 is CASSPTGTAYNEQFF. The CDR3 region has the DNA TGTGCCAGCAGCCCGACGGGGACAGCCTACAATGAGCAGTTCTTC.

The rearrangement uses TRBV2 and TRBJ2-1; TRBD2 aligns across 11 bases. The germline gives CDR1 SNHLY, CDR2 FYNNEI. The CDR3 runs 15 residues. V gave up 4 bases and J gave up 5 bases; unmatched junction bases: 4. The DNA of the CDR3 is TGTGCCAGCAGTGTAGCGGGGGGGCAGGACAATGAGCAGTTCTTC. It translates to CASSVAGGQDNEQFF.

As for this clone: Other DNA sequences from this sample encode an identical CDR3 as well. V and J are TRBV5-1 and TRBJ2-7; TRBD1 agrees at 11 bases. The trim removed 0 bases at V and 5 bases at J, leaving 4 bases unmatched. CDR3 length: 15 amino acids. Germline-derived CDR1 and CDR2 are SGHRS and YFSETQ. As DNA, the CDR3 is TGCGCCAGCAGCTTGGTTGGGACAGGGGGTAACGAGCAGTACTTC. Its translation: CASSLVGTGGNEQYF.

V gene TRBV7-2 combines with J gene TRBJ2-1; D remains ambiguous. V dropped 0 bases and J dropped 4 bases, with 10 bases sitting between them. This CDR3 is 15 amino acids long. Germline V gene data show CDR1 as SGHTA and CDR2 as FQGNSA. The CDR3 region is CASSLAYNRYNEQFF. The DNA of the CDR3 is TGTGCCAGCAGCTTAGCGTATAACAGATACAATGAGCAGTTCTTC.

CDR3 loop: CASSLGGPGELFF. The DNA for the CDR3 is TGCGCCAGCAGCTTGGGGGGGCCCGGGGAGCTGTTTTTT. The chain recombines TRBV5-1 with TRBJ2-2, with D maybe TRBD1 (6 bases). CDR3 size: 13 residues. The germline gives CDR1 SGHRS, CDR2 YFSETQ. V lost 0 bases and J 6 bases, leaving 6 bases between the germline ends.

Turning to this clone: Mismatch with germline at one junction end may stem from a read error. The chain employs TRBV7-2 and TRBJ1-1; TRBD1 matches at 9 bases. In germline, CDR1 is SGHTA, CDR2 FQGNSA. CDR3 length: 18 residues. The DNA for the CDR3 is TGTGCCAGCAGCTTCGAGTCCCGCCGGACAGGGGTTTCCATCGCCCCTTTTTTT. It yields the protein CASSFESRRTGVSIAPFF. Together with reference TRBV7-2 and TRBJ1-1, the CDR3 gives the full variable domain: GAGVSQSPSNKVTEKGKDVELRCDPISGHTALYWYRQSLGQGLEFLIYFQGNSAPDKSGLPSDRFSAERTGGSVSTLTIQRTQQEDSAVYLCASSFESRRTGVSIAPFFGQGTRLTVV.

Of note for this clone: At the DNA level, this CDR3 is encoded by other sequences in the same sample as well. The chain has TRBV9 and TRBJ2-5; unclear D gene. Germline CDR1 SGDLS, CDR2 YYNGEE. V lost 0 bases to trimming and J lost 4 bases, with 10 bases between them. The CDR3 is made up of 14 amino acids. CDR3 nucleotide sequence: TGTGCCAGCAGCGTAGGGCAGGCCGGAGAGACCCAGTACTTC. Protein sequence: CASSVGQAGETQYF.

The genes are TRBV9 and TRBJ2-1, with a possible D match to TRBD1 (6 bases). Trimming took 0 bases from V and 4 from J, leaving 11 bases between them. Germline-derived CDR1 and CDR2 are SGDLS and YYNGEE. The CDR3 runs to 15 residues. CDR3 in amino acids: CASSVEARGYNEQFF. The CDR3 bases are TGTGCCAGCAGCGTAGAGGCCAGGGGTTACAATGAGCAGTTCTTC.

DNA of the CDR3: TGTGCCAGCAGCCAAGAGGCCTCCGTCCATCCAGGCGGAAACACCATATATTTT. Amino acid sequence: CASSQEASVHPGGNTIYF. The V and J genes are TRBV4-2 and TRBJ1-3; no firm D call. V lost 0 bases to trimming and J lost 4 bases, with 19 bases between them. This CDR3 has 18 amino acids. CDR1 and CDR2 from the germline V gene are LGHNA and YNFKEQ.

The genes are TRBV5-1 and TRBJ2-3, with D hard to call. The germline V gene encodes CDR1 SGHRS and CDR2 YFSETQ. CDR3 length: 14 amino acids. Trimming pared 1 base from V and 0 bases from J, leaving 6 bases between. CDR3 in amino acids: CASSLISSTDTQYF. CDR3 DNA sequence: TGCGCCAGCAGCTTGATATCTAGCACAGATACGCAGTATTTT. Based on the CDR3 plus reference TRBV5-1 and TRBJ2-3, the full variable domain is KAGVTQTPRYLIKTRGQQVTLSCSPISGHRSVSWYQQTPGQGLQFLFEYFSETQRNKGNFPGRFSGRQFSNSRSEMNVSTLELGDSALYLCASSLISSTDTQYFGPGTRLTVL.

The chain has TRBV27 and TRBJ2-3; 7 bases map to TRBD2. Germline V gene data show CDR1 as MNHEY and CDR2 as SMNVEV (reference sequence). The V segment lost 2 bases and the J segment 7 bases; nucleotides outside the gene matches: 9. This CDR3 has 15 residues. In DNA, the CDR3 is TGTGCCAGCAGTTTACCACGGGGGGATCTAAATACGCAGTATTTT. This codes for CASSLPRGDLNTQYF.

V and J are TRBV5-1 and TRBJ2-2; the match to TRBD1 covers 7 bases. Losses at the gene ends were 4 bases for V and 6 bases for J; bases not matched to a gene: 18. The CDR3 totals 18 residues. The germline gives CDR1 SGHRS, CDR2 YFSETQ. CDR3 region: CASSHTDRDPLLAGELFF. In nucleotides, the CDR3 is TGCGCCAGCAGCCACACCGACAGGGACCCCCTCCTGGCCGGGGAGCTGTTTTTT.